This T cell receptor beta chain came from a study of blood T cell repertoires in COVID-19. V shed 1 base and J shed 1 base, with 6 bases lying between them. The CDR3 has 14 residues. CDR1 and CDR2 (germline): SGHDT, YYEEEE. Cohorts were based on clinical histories the participants reported. Assay used: immunoSEQ multiplex PCR; TCRdb lists only in-frame clones, some missing. This table holds about 430,000 clones, around nine tenths found once. Specimen: PBMCs or T cells enriched from blood (not recorded which). The chain combines TRBV5-6 with TRBJ1-5; D call uncertain. This clonotype originated in a woman in her 30s with acute COVID-19. The chain's CDR3 is CASSLQISNQPQHF. DNA of the CDR3: TGTGCCAGCAGCTTGCAGATAAGCAATCAGCCCCAGCATTTT.